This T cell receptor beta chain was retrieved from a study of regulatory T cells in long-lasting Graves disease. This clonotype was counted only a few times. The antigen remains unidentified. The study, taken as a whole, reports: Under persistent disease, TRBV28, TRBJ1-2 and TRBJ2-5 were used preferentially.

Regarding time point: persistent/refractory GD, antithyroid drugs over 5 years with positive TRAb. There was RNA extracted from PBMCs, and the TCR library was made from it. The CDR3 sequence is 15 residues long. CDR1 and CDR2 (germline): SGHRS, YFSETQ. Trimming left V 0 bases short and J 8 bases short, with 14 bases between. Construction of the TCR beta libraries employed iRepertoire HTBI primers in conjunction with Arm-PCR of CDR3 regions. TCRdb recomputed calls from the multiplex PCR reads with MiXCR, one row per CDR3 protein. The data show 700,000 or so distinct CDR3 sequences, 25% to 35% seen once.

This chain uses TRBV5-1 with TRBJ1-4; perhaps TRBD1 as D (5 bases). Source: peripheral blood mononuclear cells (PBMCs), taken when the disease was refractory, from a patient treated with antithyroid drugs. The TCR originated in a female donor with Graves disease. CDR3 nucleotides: TGCGCCAGCAGCTTGGCGCTGGGGCGCGGGGAAAAACTGTTTTTT. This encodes CASSLALGRGEKLFF.